This is a list of T cell receptor beta chains from one sample in a study of T cells after yellow fever vaccination. Via MiXCR, TCRdb re-called the 5' RACE reads, giving one row per CDR3 protein. The sample consists of approximately 300,000 distinct CDR3 sequences, under 15% of them appearing once. This specimen was CD4+ T cells sorted from PBMCs, taken 45 days after the yellow fever booster vaccination. The receptors derive from a man in his thirties or forties who received the YFV17D yellow fever vaccine. Both conserved end residues are part of each CDR3. Clone size is not always given. Where it is, it says once, few, many or a class for expanded clones.

TRBV4-3	-	TRBJ1-2	CASSQEEGNYGYTF
TRBV6-1	many	TRBJ2-5	CASRTGTGETQYF
TRBV29-1	many	TRBJ2-7	CSVEFRDRGPYEQYF
TRBV7-9	-	TRBJ2-5	CASSWRSGRGETQYF
TRBV7-9	few	TRBJ2-1	CASIPRAGGEYNEQFF
TRBV5-1	few	TRBJ2-7	CASSLALKVREQYF
TRBV28	few	TRBJ2-5	CASTRTGGDETQYF
TRBV20-1	few	TRBJ2-3	CSARVQGWVNTQYF
TRBV10-3	-	TRBJ2-7	CAIQPRTGYEQYF
TRBV27	many	TRBJ2-7	CASRAGGQKQYF
TRBV29-1	many	TRBJ2-2	CSVGGTGELFF
TRBV6-1	few	TRBJ2-7	CASSSPREATYEQYF
TRBV28	-	TRBJ2-7	CASTSVGTGVSYEQYF
TRBV29-1	many	TRBJ2-5	CSVELDSVTQYF
TRBV20-1	few	TRBJ2-7	CSASPSSGSSYEQYF
TRBV29-1	few	TRBJ2-5	CSVEDEAAGRETQYF
TRBV5-1	-	TRBJ1-4	CASSSLPTGPNEKLFF
TRBV4-3	-	TRBJ2-7	CASSQVRTSGTASEQYF
TRBV7-2	-	TRBJ2-5	CASSPAGQAETQYF
TRBV6-1	-	TRBJ2-6	CASSIARGSGANVLTF
TRBV14	few	TRBJ2-7	CASSQLQAGAYEQYF
TRBV7-9	-	TRBJ1-2	CASSGRDRGWYGYTF
TRBV20-1	few	TRBJ2-4	CSAIQGSENIQYF
TRBV12-3/TRBV12-4	-	TRBJ1-4	CASSLEWVNEKLFF
TRBV20-1	-	TRBJ2-7	CSARPDNPYEQYF
TRBV20-1	few	TRBJ2-1	CSARDPLPSSYNEQFF
TRBV5-1	few	TRBJ2-1	CASSQLSGNVGNEQFF
TRBV29-1	many	TRBJ2-3	CSATPPWDRAYTDTQYF
TRBV30	-	TRBJ2-3	CAWRPGTGWADTQYF
TRBV12-3/TRBV12-4	many	TRBJ2-5	CASKGTAWETQYF
TRBV30	few	TRBJ2-1	CAWSVLTSGSANEQFF
TRBV20-1	-	TRBJ1-4	CSARDRKGAGEKLFF
TRBV11-2	few	TRBJ2-1	CASILTAGGPYNEQFF
TRBV5-1	-	TRBJ2-5	CASSYRKTSGRGETQYF
TRBV4-3	-	TRBJ2-7	CASSRGTGSSYEQYF
TRBV7-8	-	TRBJ2-3	CASSPRTGPTDTQYF
TRBV10-3	-	TRBJ1-3	CAITPGQGYGNTIYF
TRBV7-2	-	TRBJ2-5	CASSRDRVAETQYF
TRBV12-3/TRBV12-4	few	TRBJ2-5	CASSLGLLAGVETQYF
TRBV7-2	few	TRBJ2-1	CASSLAILAVSSYNEQFF
TRBV18	few	TRBJ1-1	CASRGTTEAFF
TRBV7-2	few	TRBJ2-2	CASSLRLADTGELFF
TRBV12-3/TRBV12-4	few	TRBJ2-2	CASSLGQGALTGELFF
TRBV6-4	-	TRBJ1-1	CASSDGGPEAFF
TRBV20-1	few	TRBJ2-1	CSASVGPNPEQFF